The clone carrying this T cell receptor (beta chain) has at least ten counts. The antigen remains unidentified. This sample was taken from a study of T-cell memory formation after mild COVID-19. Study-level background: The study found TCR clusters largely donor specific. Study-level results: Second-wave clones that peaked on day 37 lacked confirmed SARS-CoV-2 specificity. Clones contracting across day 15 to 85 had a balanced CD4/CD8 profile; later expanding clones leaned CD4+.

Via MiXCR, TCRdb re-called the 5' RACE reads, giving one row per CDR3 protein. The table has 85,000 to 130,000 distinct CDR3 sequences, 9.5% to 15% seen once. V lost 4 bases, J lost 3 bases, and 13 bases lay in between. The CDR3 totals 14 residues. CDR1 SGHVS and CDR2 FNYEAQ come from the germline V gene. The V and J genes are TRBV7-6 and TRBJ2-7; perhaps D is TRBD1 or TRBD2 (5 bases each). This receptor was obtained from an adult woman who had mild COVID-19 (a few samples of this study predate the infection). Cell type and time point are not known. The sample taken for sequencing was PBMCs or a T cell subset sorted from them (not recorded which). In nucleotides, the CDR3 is TGTGCCAGCAGCTCGCGCAGCGGACACTACGAGCAGTACTTC. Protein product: CASSSRSGHYEQYF.